This entry features one T cell receptor beta chain sequence. The data belong to a study of blood T cell repertoires in COVID-19. Study as a whole: The study drew acute and convalescent COVID-19 samples from the United States, Italy and Spain.

Here immunoSEQ multiplex PCR was the method, and the copy in TCRdb shows in-frame clones only, minus some. This repertoire shows about 140,000 clones, 87% found once; its top ten account for roughly 10%. The ends were cut back, 8 bases at V and 2 bases at J, with 9 bases in the middle. This CDR3 contains 11 residues. In germline, CDR1 is SQVTM, CDR2 ANQGSEA. Across 24 US areas, participants ranged in age from 18 to 89 years. Participant-reported clinical history was the basis for cohort assignment. Two negative PCRs, clearance, or symptom resolution characterized the recovered Cohort 3 donors. This clonotype was sampled from a man in his sixties who had recovered from COVID-19. Sequenced sample: PBMCs or T cells enriched from blood (not recorded which). The J gene is TRBJ1-2, the V gene TRBV29-1; no firm D call. The CDR3 DNA reads TGCAGCAGCCGGGAAAACTATGGCTACACCTTC. Its translation: CSSRENYGYTF.